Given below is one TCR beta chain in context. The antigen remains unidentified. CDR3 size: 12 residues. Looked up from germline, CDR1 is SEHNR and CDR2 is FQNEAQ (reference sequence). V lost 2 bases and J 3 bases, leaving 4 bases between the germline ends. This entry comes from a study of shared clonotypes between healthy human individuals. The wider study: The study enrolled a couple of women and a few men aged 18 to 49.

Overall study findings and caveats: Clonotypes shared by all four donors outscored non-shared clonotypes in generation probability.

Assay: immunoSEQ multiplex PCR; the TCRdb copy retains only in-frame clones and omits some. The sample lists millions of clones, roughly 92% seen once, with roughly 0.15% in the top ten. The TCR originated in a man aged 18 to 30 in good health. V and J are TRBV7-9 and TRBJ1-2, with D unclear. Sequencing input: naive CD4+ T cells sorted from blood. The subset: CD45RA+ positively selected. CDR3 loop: CASSLPDYGYTF. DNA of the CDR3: TGTGCCAGCAGCTTACCAGACTATGGCTACACCTTC.